This T cell receptor beta chain was captured in a study of blood T cell repertoires in COVID-19. At the level of the study: Italy, Spain and the United States were the sources of the convalescent and acute COVID-19 samples. PBMCs, B-cell-depleted T cells, or T cells provided the cDNA or gDNA that made up the material.

In the authors' methods: Amplification of reference gene primers provided the estimated nucleated cell counts. Some clones are missing from TCRdb's copy, which holds only in-frame ones; the method was immunoSEQ multiplex PCR. V and J calls and clone size are copied from that table; D and trimming were computed from the DNA. Altogether about 100,000 clones are present, roughly 80% being singletons, with the ten largest covering 20% to 25%. Germline-derived CDR1 and CDR2 are LGHNA and YNFKEQ. V shed 4 bases and J shed 2 bases, with 9 bases lying between them. The CDR3 runs 13 residues. This clonotype originated in a man aged 65-85 years with active or convalescent COVID-19. The V call is TRBV4-2, the J call TRBJ2-7; D call uncertain. The sample consisted of peripheral blood. The CDR3 nucleotides read TGTGCCAGCAGCCGGGCATTCGCCTACGAGCAGTACTTC. Its translation: CASSRAFAYEQYF.